The clone carrying this TCR beta chain was counted between two and nine times. The antigen remains undetermined. The source of the sample is a study of T cells in Graves' hyperthyroidism and ophthalmopathy. TCR beta CDR3 region amplification was performed from RNA transcripts. The primer set for the first-round RT-PCR of the TCR CDR3 was HTBI. A single record per CDR3 protein comes from TCRdb applying MiXCR to the multiplex PCR reads. The table includes roughly 600,000 distinct CDR3 sequences, more than 12% detected once. Active moderate-to-severe ophthalmopathy, Clinical Activity Score at least 3, NOSPECS at least 4, under 3 months' duration. Diagnostic decisions used clinical symptoms, serum thyroxine and TRAb, thyroid ultrasound and orbital computed tomography. Fresh peripheral blood, around 11 ml of it, supplied the PBMCs. Study-wide results and limits: Most expanded thyroid clonotypes above 0.001 also appeared in blood.

CDR3 length: 14 amino acids. V was cut by 1 base and J by 6 bases, with 14 bases left in between. From germline, CDR1 is SGHKS and CDR2 YYEKEE (reference sequence). This receptor was identified in a woman in her 50s with Graves' ophthalmopathy. The chain is built from TRBV5-5 and TRBJ2-7, with a tentative D call TRBD2 (7 bases). Sequencing input: blood. This CDR3 is CASSLYGEGGEQYF. The CDR3 DNA sequence: TGTGCCAGCAGCTTGTATGGGGAGGGGGGCGAGCAGTACTTC.